These T cell receptor beta chains were read from a single sample in a study of cytomegalovirus exposure and HLA in healthy donors. Repertoires were generated with immunoSEQ multiplex PCR, while TCRdb's copy carries only in-frame clones and drops some. The sample yields fewer than 150,000 clones, about 79% seen once. Sequencing used PBMCs. The receptors originated from a male donor in good health and CMV-seronegative. Both conserved end residues are part of each CDR3. The D gene is left open where the match is weak. Only part of the rows carry a size: once, few, many, or a class if the clone is expanded.

TRBJ2-3 . TRBV9 TRBD2 TGTGCCAGCAGCCCCGGACTAGCGCCCACAGATACGCAGTATTTT CASSPGLAPTDTQYF
TRBJ1-1 . TRBV28 . TGTGCCAGCAGTTTCGGGGGGGCGCATGTTACTGAAGCTTTCTTT CASSFGGAHVTEAFF
TRBJ2-2 . TRBV7-9 TRBD1 TGTGCCAGCAGCTTTTGGACAGGGGATATCGGGGAGCTGTTTTTT CASSFWTGDIGELFF
TRBJ2-1 . TRBV13 . TGTGCCAGCAGCACAACAGCGGGCCCCTCCTACAATGAGCAGTTCTTC CASSTTAGPSYNEQFF
TRBJ1-3 few TRBV27 TRBD1 TGTGCCAGCAGTCCGTTTGGGACAGGGTCTGGAAACACCATATATTTT CASSPFGTGSGNTIYF
TRBJ1-5 few TRBV4-1 . TGCGCCAGCAGCCATGATCGATACAGCGGAGGCAATCAGCCCCAGCATTTT CASSHDRYSGGNQPQHF
TRBJ2-1 . TRBV7-2 TRBD2 TGTGCCAGCAGCTGGACTAGCACGAGCTCCTACAATGAGCAGTTCTTC CASSWTSTSSYNEQFF
TRBJ2-3 . TRBV11-3 TRBD2 TGTGCCAGCAGCTTAGGTCTAGCGGGAGATACGCAGTATTTT CASSLGLAGDTQYF
TRBJ2-2 . TRBV29-1 TRBD1 TGCAGCGTTGAATCCCCGGGACAGGGGGCGTCCGGGGAGCTGTTTTTT CSVESPGQGASGELFF
TRBJ2-5 . TRBV6-5 TRBD1 TGTGCCAGCAGTTCGACAGGGGCGGAGACCCAGTACTTC CASSSTGAETQYF
TRBJ2-7 . TRBV27 TRBD1 TGTGCCAGCAGTTTTGGGACAGAGGGACACGAGCAGTACTTC CASSFGTEGHEQYF
TRBJ2-7 . TRBV5-1 . TGCGCCAGCAGCTTTATAGTTAGTCACGAGCAGTACTTC CASSFIVSHEQYF
TRBJ2-1 . TRBV4-3 TRBD1 TGCGCCAGCAGCCACGGGACAGGTGAGGTTACTGAGCAGTTCTTC CASSHGTGEVTEQFF
TRBJ2-2 . TRBV27 TRBD2 TGTGCCAGCAGTCTGACTAGCGGGAGACCAACAGAGAACACCGGGGAGCTGTTTTTT CASSLTSGRPTENTGELFF
TRBJ2-3 . TRBV5-1 . TGCGCCAGAAATCCTTTCTTTTTT CARNPFFF
TRBJ1-5 . TRBV7-9 TRBD1 TGTGCCAGCAGCTTAGGGACAGGGCTCAATCAGCCCCAGCATTTT CASSLGTGLNQPQHF
TRBJ2-2 . TRBV7-9 . TGTGCCAGCAGCTTCGGGGCAACAGGGAACGGGGAGCTGTTTTTT CASSFGATGNGELFF
TRBJ2-7 . TRBV7-6 . TGTGCCAGCGGGAGAACTACCTACGAGCAGTACTTC CASGRTTYEQYF
TRBJ2-7 . TRBV10-3 . TGTGCCATCAGAGGAGGGAATGGGAAGAACGAGCAGTACTTC CAIRGGNGKNEQYF
TRBJ2-1 once TRBV4-2 . TGTGCCAGCAGCCCATGGACAGGGAGGGGCAATGAGCAGTTCTTC CASSPWTGRGNEQFF
TRBJ2-7 . TRBV4-1 TRBD1 TGCGCCAGCAGCCAAGAACGGGACAGTTTCGAGCAGTACTTC CASSQERDSFEQYF
TRBJ2-1 . TRBV5-1 TRBD2 TGCGCCAGCAGCAGTACTAGCGGCCGGAGCTCCTACAATGAGCAGTTCTTC CASSSTSGRSSYNEQFF
TRBJ2-1 once TRBV27 . TGTGCCAGCAGTTTTCGGCTAGCGAATTACAATGAGCAGTTCTTC CASSFRLANYNEQFF
TRBJ2-7 . TRBV5-6 . TGTGCCAGCAGCTTGGGACAAAGCTACGAGCAGTACTTC CASSLGQSYEQYF
TRBJ2-7 . TRBV15 TRBD2 TGTGCCACCAGCAGGGGACTAGCGGGAGCGTATGAGCAGTACTTC CATSRGLAGAYEQYF
TRBJ2-7 . TRBV29-1 . TGCAGCGTTGAGGAGGGACAGATACCCTACGAGCAGTACTTC CSVEEGQIPYEQYF